The T cell receptor beta chain described here comes from a study of identical twins. Per germline, CDR1 LGHDT and CDR2 YNNKEL (reference sequence). This CDR3 region has 17 residues. V shed 4 bases and J shed 7 bases, with 20 bases lying between them. Template switching (which added a universal primer site) was used, and cDNA carried unique molecular identifiers. TCRdb re-derived calls from the 5' RACE reads in MiXCR, one entry per CDR3 protein. Counted here are approximately 490,000 distinct CDR3 sequences, 20% to 25% occurring once; the ten biggest clones make up 0.48%. Donors uniformly comprised healthy Caucasians. The same specimen was also included in a second study, on yellow fever vaccine responses in identical twins.

The gene calls are TRBV3-1 and TRBJ1-6; possible D gene TRBD1, 5 bases. This clonotype was obtained from a woman aged 18-30 years in good health. Sequencing used CD4+ T cells sorted from blood. CDR3: CASSPVPIGAENSPLHF. The CDR3 nucleotides read TGTGCCAGCAGCCCAGTTCCCATAGGGGCGGAGAATTCACCCCTCCACTTT.